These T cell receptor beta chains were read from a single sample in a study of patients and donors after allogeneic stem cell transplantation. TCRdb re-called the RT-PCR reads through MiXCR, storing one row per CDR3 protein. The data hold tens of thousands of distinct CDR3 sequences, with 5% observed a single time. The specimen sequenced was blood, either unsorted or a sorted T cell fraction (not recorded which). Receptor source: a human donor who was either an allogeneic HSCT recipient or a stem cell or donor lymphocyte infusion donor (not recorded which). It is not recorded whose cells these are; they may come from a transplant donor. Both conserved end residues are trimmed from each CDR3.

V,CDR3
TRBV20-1,SASPPPGTPGNTIY
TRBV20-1,SVKLVWGMNYGYT
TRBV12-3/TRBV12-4,ASSSSGDGYGYT
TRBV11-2,ASSLDPSGTNGYT
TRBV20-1,SAQTDRYEQY
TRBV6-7,ASRGGRASSSYNEQF
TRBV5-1,ASSPEDGTDTQY
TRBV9,ASSVTGDSGGEQF
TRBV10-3,AISEDGQGLTGYT
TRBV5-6,ASSSTRIGGELF
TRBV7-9,ASSSTGSRQPQH
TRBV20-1,SASSGTGGTSTDTQY
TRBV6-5,ASSYGGNTEAF
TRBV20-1,SARGNRRGEKLF
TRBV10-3,AIRGRLDYEQY
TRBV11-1,ASSLLAAGGISGNTIY
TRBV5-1,ASSWNPGNTEAF
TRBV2,ASSGGSSDSPQH
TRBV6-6,ASSYGNSYEQY
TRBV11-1,ASSLGPYLRSGANVLT
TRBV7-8,ASSPYRSGEGVRDEKLF
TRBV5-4,ASSPSAMETQY
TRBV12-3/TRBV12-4,ASSTGPGEQF
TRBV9,ASSVTGDPYNEQF
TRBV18,ASSPDLRASGELF
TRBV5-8,ASSLEGSYNSPLH
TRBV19,ASSSQQGKGDEQY
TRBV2,ASGSVGYEQY
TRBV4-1,ASSQGLAVPTDTQY
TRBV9,ASTREGGSTDTQY
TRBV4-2,ASSQAASGGQETQY
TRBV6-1,ASSVEGGGGEAF
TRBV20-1,SAREGGSSTEAF
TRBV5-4,ASSNRGNRQETQY
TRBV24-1,ATSKSRDRGRQETQY
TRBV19,ASSRSTQGKAF
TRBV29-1,SVSGGRGQENQY
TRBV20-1,APSRDTNTEAF
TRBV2,ASSPLITDTQY
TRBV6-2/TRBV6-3,ASRRDSHNEQF
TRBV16,ASSPRQGQETQY
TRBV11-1,ASSFGREGYGYT
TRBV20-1,SARGLREGRTDTQY
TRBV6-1,ASMRSLPGGNEKLF
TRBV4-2,ASSQNPSLAGGTDTQY
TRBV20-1,SAASSGLGGGQPQH
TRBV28,ASSSYPWDGSKNIQY
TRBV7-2,ARRGRVGETQY